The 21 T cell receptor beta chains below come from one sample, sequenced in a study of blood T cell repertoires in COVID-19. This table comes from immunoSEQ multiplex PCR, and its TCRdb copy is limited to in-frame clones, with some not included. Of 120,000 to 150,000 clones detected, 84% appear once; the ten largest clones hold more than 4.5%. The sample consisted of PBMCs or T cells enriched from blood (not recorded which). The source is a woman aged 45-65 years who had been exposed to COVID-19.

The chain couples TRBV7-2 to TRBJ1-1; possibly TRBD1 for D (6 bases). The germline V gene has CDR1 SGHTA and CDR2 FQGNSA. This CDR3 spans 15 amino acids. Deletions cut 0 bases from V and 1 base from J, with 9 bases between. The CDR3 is CASSLAGTQNTEAFF. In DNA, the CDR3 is TGTGCCAGCAGCTTAGCCGGGACACAGAACACTGAAGCTTTCTTT.

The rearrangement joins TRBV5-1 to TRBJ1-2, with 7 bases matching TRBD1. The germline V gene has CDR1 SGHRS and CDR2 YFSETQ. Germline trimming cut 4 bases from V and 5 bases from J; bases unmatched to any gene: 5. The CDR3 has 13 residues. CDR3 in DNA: TGCGCCAGCAGCCCGGGACAGAAGTATGGCTACACCTTC. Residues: CASSPGQKYGYTF.

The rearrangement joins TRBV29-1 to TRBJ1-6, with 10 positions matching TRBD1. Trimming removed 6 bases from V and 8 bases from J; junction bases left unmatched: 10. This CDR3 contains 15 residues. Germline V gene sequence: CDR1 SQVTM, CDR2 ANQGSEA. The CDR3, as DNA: TGCAGCGTGAGACCGGGACAGGGGACCGATTCACCCCTCCACTTT. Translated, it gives CSVRPGQGTDSPLHF.

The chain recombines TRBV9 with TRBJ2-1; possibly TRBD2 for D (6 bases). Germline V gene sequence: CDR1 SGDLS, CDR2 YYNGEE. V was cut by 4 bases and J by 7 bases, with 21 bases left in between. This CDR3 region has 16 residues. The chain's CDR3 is CASSPLGGGPLNEQFF. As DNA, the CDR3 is TGTGCCAGCAGCCCTCTCGGGGGTGGCCCATTGAATGAGCAGTTCTTC.

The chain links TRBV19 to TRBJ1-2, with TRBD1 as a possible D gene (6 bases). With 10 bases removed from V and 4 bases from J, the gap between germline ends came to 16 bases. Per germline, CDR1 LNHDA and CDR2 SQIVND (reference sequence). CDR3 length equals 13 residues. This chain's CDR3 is CATRNGGRYGYTF. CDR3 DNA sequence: TGTGCCACCAGGAATGGGGGCCGCTATGGCTACACCTTC.

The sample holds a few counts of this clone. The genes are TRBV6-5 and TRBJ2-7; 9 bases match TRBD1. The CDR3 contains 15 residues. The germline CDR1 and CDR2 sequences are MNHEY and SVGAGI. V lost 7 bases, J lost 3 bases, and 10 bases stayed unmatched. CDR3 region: CASKTGGIGNYEQYF. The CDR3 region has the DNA TGTGCCAGCAAGACAGGGGGAATAGGGAACTACGAGCAGTACTTC.

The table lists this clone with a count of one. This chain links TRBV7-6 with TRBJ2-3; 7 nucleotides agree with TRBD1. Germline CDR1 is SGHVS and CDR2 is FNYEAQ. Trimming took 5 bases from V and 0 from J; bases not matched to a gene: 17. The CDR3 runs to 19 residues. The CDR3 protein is CASSLWKFPDRFSTDTQYF. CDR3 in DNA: TGTGCCAGCAGCCTTTGGAAATTCCCGGACAGGTTCAGCACAGATACGCAGTATTTT. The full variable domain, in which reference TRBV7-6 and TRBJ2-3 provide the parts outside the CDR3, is GAGVSQSPRYKVTKRGQDVALRCDPISGHVSLYWYRQALGQGPEFLTYFNYEAQQDKSGLPNDRFSAERPEGSISTLTIQRTEQRDSAMYRCASSLWKFPDRFSTDTQYFGPGTRLTVL.

Here the CDR3 reads CASSVGTGGWSTEAFF. CDR3 DNA: TGTGCCAGCAGCGTAGGTACAGGGGGATGGAGCACTGAAGCTTTCTTT. The rearrangement joins TRBV9 to TRBJ1-1; 8 nucleotides agree with TRBD1. CDR1 and CDR2 (germline): SGDLS, YYNGEE. Losses at the gene ends were 0 bases for V and 4 bases for J; bases not matched to a gene: 8. The CDR3 sequence is 16 residues long.

CDR3 amino acids: CASSTGLLPGANVLTF. CDR3 DNA sequence: TGCGCCAGCAGCACGGGACTACTCCCCGGGGCCAACGTCCTGACTTTC. The chain has TRBV5-1 and TRBJ2-6; 7 bases line up with TRBD2. Unmatched junction bases numbered 8, after V lost 4 bases and J lost 4 bases. Germline assignment: CDR1 SGHRS and CDR2 YFSETQ. The CDR3 is 16 amino acids.

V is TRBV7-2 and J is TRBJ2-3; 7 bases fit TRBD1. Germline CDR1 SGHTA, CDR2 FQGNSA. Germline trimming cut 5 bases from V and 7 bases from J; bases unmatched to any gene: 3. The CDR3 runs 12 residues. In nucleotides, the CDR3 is TGTGCCAGCAGCACAGGGGCCTATACGCAGTATTTT. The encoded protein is CASSTGAYTQYF.

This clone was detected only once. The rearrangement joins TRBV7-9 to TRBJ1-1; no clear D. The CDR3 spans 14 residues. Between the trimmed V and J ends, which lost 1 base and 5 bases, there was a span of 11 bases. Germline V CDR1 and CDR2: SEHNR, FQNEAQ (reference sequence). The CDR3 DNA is TGTGCCAGCAGCTTAGAGGGAGGTAGTACTGAAGCTTTCTTT. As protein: CASSLEGGSTEAFF.

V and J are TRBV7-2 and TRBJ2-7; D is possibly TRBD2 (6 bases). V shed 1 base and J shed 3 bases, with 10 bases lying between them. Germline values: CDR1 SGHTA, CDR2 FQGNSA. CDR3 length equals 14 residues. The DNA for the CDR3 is TGTGCCAGCAGCTTAGAGATGACTAGCTACGAGCAGTACTTC. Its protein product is CASSLEMTSYEQYF.

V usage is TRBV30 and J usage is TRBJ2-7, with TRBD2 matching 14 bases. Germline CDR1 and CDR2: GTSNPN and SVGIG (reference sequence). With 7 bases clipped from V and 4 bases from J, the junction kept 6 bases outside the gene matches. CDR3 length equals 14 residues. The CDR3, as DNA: TGTGCCTCCACCGGACTAGCGGGAGGATACGAGCAGTACTTC. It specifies CASTGLAGGYEQYF.

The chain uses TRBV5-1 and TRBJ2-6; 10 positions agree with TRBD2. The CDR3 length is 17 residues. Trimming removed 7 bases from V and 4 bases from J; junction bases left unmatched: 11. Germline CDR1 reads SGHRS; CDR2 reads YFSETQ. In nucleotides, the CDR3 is TGCGCCAGCTTCAGCGGGAGGGCCCCGGGCGGGGCCAACGTCCTGACTTTC. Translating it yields CASFSGRAPGGANVLTF.

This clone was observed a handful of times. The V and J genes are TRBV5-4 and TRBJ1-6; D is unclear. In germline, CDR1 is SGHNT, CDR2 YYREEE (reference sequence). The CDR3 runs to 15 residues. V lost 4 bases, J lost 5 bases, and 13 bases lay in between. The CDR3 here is CASSLVGLDNSPLHF. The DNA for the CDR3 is TGTGCCAGCAGCCTGGTGGGCCTCGATAATTCACCCCTCCACTTT.

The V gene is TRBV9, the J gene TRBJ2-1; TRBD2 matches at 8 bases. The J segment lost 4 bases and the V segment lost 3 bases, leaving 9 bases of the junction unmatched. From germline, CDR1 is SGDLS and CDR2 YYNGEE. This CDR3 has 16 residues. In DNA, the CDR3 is TGTGCCAGCAGCGCCTGGCTCGCGGGGGGTTACAATGAGCAGTTCTTC. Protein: CASSAWLAGGYNEQFF.

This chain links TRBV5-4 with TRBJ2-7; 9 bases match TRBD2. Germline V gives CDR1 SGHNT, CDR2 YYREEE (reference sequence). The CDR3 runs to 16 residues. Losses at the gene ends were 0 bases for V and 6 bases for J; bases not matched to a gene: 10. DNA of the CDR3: TGTGCCAGCAGCTTGGGCGGGGGGGCCCCCGGGCCCGAGCAGTACTTC. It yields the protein CASSLGGGAPGPEQYF. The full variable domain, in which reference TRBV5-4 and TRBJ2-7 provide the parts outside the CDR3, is ETGVTQSPTHLIKTRGQQVTLRCSSQSGHNTVSWYQQALGQGPQFIFQYYREEENGRGNFPPRFSGLQFPNYSSELNVNALELDDSALYLCASSLGGGAPGPEQYFGPGTRLTVT.

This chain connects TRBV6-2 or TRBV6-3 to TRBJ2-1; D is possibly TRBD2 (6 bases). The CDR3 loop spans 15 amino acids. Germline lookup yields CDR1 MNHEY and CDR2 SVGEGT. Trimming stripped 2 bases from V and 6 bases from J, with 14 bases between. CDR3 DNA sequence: TGTGCCAGCAGTTACCCCGGGGGACGCAGCAATGAGCAGTTCTTC. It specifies CASSYPGGRSNEQFF.

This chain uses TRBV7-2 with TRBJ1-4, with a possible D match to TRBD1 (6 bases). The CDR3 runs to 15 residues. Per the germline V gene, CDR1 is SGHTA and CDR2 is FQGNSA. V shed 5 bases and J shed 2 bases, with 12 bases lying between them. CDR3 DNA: TGTGCCAGCAGCCCAAGACAGGCGACTAATGAAAAACTGTTTTTT. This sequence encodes CASSPRQATNEKLFF.

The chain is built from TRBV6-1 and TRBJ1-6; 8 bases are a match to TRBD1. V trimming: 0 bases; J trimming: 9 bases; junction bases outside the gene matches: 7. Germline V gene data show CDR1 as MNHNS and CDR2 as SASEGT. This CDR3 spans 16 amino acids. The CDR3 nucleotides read TGTGCCAGCAGTGAAGCGGGGACAGGACCTCTTTCACCCCTCCACTTT. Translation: CASSEAGTGPLSPLHF.

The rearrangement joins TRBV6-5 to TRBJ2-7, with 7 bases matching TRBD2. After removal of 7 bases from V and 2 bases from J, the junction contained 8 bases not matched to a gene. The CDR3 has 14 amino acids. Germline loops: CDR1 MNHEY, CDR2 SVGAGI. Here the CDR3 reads CASTRAGRAYEQYF. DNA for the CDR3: TGTGCCAGCACGAGGGCAGGGAGGGCCTACGAGCAGTACTTC.